The rows below give T cell receptor beta chains drawn from one sample of a study of response to subunit inactivated influenza vaccine. Using its own MiXCR run on the RT-PCR reads, TCRdb lists one record per CDR3 protein. The data show 500,000 to 550,000 distinct CDR3 sequences, 20% to 25% seen once. This sample also appeared in a second study, on T cells expressing NK-cell markers.

Here the sequenced sample was CD4+ T cells sorted from PBMCs, taken 11 to 12 days after vaccination. Receptor source: a man between 50 and 59 years old who received an inactivated influenza vaccine. The CDR3 runs from the conserved cysteine through the conserved F or W. A D gene is named only where the DNA matches it firmly. Clone size, where shown, is once, few, many, or a class for clones that have expanded.

len	abundance	d_gene	v_gene	j_gene	CDR3aa	CDR3nt
14	many	TRBD1	TRBV5-1	TRBJ1-6	CASSRDSSNSPLHF	TGCGCCAGCAGCCGGGACAGTAGTAATTCACCCCTCCACTTT
12	.	.	TRBV11-3	TRBJ2-1	CASSLKPHEQFF	TGTGCCAGCAGCTTGAAACCCCATGAGCAGTTCTTC
12	few	.	TRBV29-1	TRBJ2-5	CSVAGTKETQYF	TGCAGCGTTGCCGGGACAAAAGAGACCCAGTACTTC
16	.	TRBD2	TRBV4-2	TRBJ2-1	CASSQFSGGAYNEQFF	TGTGCCAGCAGCCAATTTAGCGGGGGGGCCTACAATGAGCAGTTCTTC
16	many	.	TRBV9	TRBJ2-5	CASSSFLTTPQETQYF	TGTGCCAGCAGCAGTTTTCTGACGACCCCACAAGAGACCCAGTACTTC
13	.	TRBD1	TRBV5-1	TRBJ2-7	CASSSGQGHEQYF	TGCGCCAGCAGCTCGGGACAGGGCCACGAGCAGTACTTC
14	.	.	TRBV20-1	TRBJ2-5	CSARDARGGETQYF	TGCAGTGCTAGAGATGCCAGGGGTGGGGAGACCCAGTACTTC
14	.	TRBD1	TRBV5-1	TRBJ2-5	CASKGTGEQETQYF	TGCGCCAGCAAAGGGACAGGGGAACAAGAGACCCAGTACTTC
13	.	.	TRBV12-3/TRBV12-4	TRBJ1-6	CASSQLYNSPLHF	TGTGCCAGCAGTCAACTGTATAATTCACCCCTCCACTTT
17	.	TRBD1	TRBV12-3/TRBV12-4	TRBJ2-2	CASSQTGTWTVTGELFF	TGTGCCAGCAGTCAGACAGGGACCTGGACGGTCACCGGGGAGCTGTTTTTT